Listed here are 10 T cell receptor beta chains from one sample, sequenced in a study of radiation and T cells in renal cell carcinoma. Time point indicated: baseline pretreatment blood. Noted treatment: 15 Gy SBRT to primary tumor, nephrectomy 4 weeks later. The table came from immunoSEQ multiplex PCR; TCRdb's copy has only in-frame clones and leaves some out. The data show about 130,000 clones, 70% to 90% seen once. The sample consisted of blood, taken from a patient whose treatment included radiotherapy and nephrectomy. The receptor source for this set is a woman between 50 and 59 years old with renal cell carcinoma.

This chain links TRBV6-6 with TRBJ1-5, with D unclear. The CDR3 has 14 residues. Trimming stripped 6 bases from V and 3 bases from J, with 12 bases between. CDR1 is MNHNY, CDR2 SVGAGI, per germline (reference sequence). As DNA, the CDR3 is TGTGCCAGCAGACGACGGGAAAACAATCAGCCCCAGCATTTT. Translated, it gives CASRRRENNQPQHF.

V and J are TRBV27 and TRBJ1-5, with a weak D call TRBD1 (5 bases). The CDR3 consists of 15 residues. Trimming shortened V by 6 bases and J by 0 bases, and 12 bases separated the two germline ends. Germline V gene sequence: CDR1 MNHEY, CDR2 SMNVEV (reference sequence). The CDR3 loop is CASRPRDGSNQPQHF. The CDR3 DNA is TGTGCCAGCAGGCCCCGGGACGGTAGCAATCAGCCCCAGCATTTT.

CDR3 region: CASNQRGGGTPYEQYF. CDR3 nucleotide sequence: TGTGCCAGCAACCAGAGGGGCGGGGGGACACCCTACGAGCAGTACTTC. The chain joins TRBV6-6 to TRBJ2-7; 8 bases line up with TRBD2. V was clipped by 7 bases and J by 2 bases; unmatched bases: 13. CDR3 size: 16 residues. Germline V gene data show CDR1 as MNHNY and CDR2 as SVGAGI (reference sequence).

CDR3 sequence: CASRGTRGNTEAFF. The CDR3 region has the DNA TGTGCCAGCAGAGGGACACGGGGGAACACTGAAGCTTTCTTT. The chain joins TRBV28 to TRBJ1-1; a possible D gene is TRBD1 (6 bases). Germline CDR1 reads MDHEN; CDR2 reads SYDVKM. The V gene lost 6 bases and the J gene lost 1 base, with 12 bases spanning the gap. This CDR3 spans 14 amino acids.

In this sample, this clone turned up a few times. The chain is built from TRBV29-1 and TRBJ2-1; weak D call: TRBD2 (5 bases). CDR1 and CDR2 from the germline V gene are SQVTM and ANQGSEA. CDR3 length: 14 residues. V lost 1 base, J lost 8 bases, and 15 bases lay in between. The CDR3 protein is CSVEGPDGVDEQFF. The CDR3 bases are TGCAGCGTTGAAGGACCAGACGGGGTCGATGAGCAGTTCTTC.

The gene calls are TRBV29-1 and TRBJ2-7; D uncertain. CDR1 and CDR2 (germline): SQVTM, ANQGSEA. The CDR3 runs 11 residues. The germline V and J ends were trimmed by 4 bases and 1 base, with 5 bases remaining between them. In nucleotides, the CDR3 is TGCAGCGTTGCGGAGTCCTACGAGCAGTACTTC. Translated, it gives CSVAESYEQYF.

The V call is TRBV19, the J call TRBJ2-2; D unresolved. The germline V gene has CDR1 LNHDA and CDR2 SQIVND (reference sequence). The CDR3 consists of 16 residues. Trimming pared 4 bases from V and 2 bases from J, leaving 14 bases between. CDR3 nucleotides: TGTGCCAGTAGTACGCCCCTGCGGCTTAACACCGGGGAGCTGTTTTTT. It codes for CASSTPLRLNTGELFF.

The chain employs TRBV5-1 and TRBJ2-5, with D possibly called TRBD1 or TRBD2 (6 bases each). V was clipped by 5 bases and J by 5 bases, with 16 bases between them. The germline gives CDR1 SGHRS, CDR2 YFSETQ. The CDR3 consists of 14 residues. The CDR3 coding sequence is TGCGCCAGCAGTTCGGCCGTAGGGGGGGAGACCCAGTACTTC. This sequence encodes CASSSAVGGETQYF.

The sample holds a few counts of this clone. The chain employs TRBV5-4 and TRBJ1-2; 12 bases agree with TRBD1. The V gene's germline CDR1 is SGHNT and CDR2 YYREEE (reference sequence). V dropped 5 bases and J dropped 8; count of bases not matched to a gene: 10. The CDR3 is 15 residues long. CDR3 DNA sequence: TGTGCCAGCAGTCTGGTAGCCGGGACAGGGGGCGGCTACACCTTC. It encodes CASSLVAGTGGGYTF. Full variable domain (missing parts from reference TRBV5-4 and TRBJ1-2): ETGVTQSPTHLIKTRGQQVTLRCSSQSGHNTVSWYQQALGQGPQFIFQYYREEENGRGNFPPRFSGLQFPNYSSELNVNALELDDSALYLCASSLVAGTGGGYTFGSGTRLTVV.

This chain links TRBV5-1 with TRBJ2-1; D not certain. The CDR3 length is 12 residues. V lost 2 bases to trimming and J lost 10 bases, with 10 bases between them. Germline-derived CDR1 and CDR2 are SGHRS and YFSETQ. This chain's CDR3 is CASSLLREEQFF. The CDR3 coding sequence is TGCGCCAGCAGCTTACTTCGAGAAGAGCAGTTCTTC.